This TCR beta chain was observed in a study of T cells after yellow fever vaccination. Background on the study: SMART-Seq v4 Ultra Low Input prepared the low-cell-number fractions. Findings and limits, study-wide: A faster peak, day 5 versus 15, was reached by the weaker secondary response.

Using its own MiXCR run on the 5' RACE reads, TCRdb lists one record per CDR3 protein. The table has around 530,000 distinct CDR3 sequences, about 17% seen once. A few counts support this clonotype. Antigen specificity is unknown. This CDR3 contains 17 residues. Per the germline V gene, CDR1 is SGHRS and CDR2 is YFSETQ. V gave up 0 bases and J gave up 0 bases; unmatched junction bases: 6. This rearrangement joins TRBV5-1 to TRBJ2-1, with 7 bases that match TRBD1. The material sequenced was PBMCs, taken less than 6 days after the first yellow fever vaccination. The receptor comes from a man between 18 and 35 years old who received the YFV17D yellow fever vaccine. The CDR3 DNA is TGCGCCAGCAGCTTGGCCAAGGGGGACAGCTCCTACAATGAGCAGTTCTTC. It codes for CASSLAKGDSSYNEQFF.